This T cell receptor (beta chain) was obtained from a study of regulatory T cells in long-lasting Graves disease listed by TCRdb under 2021. Regarding the research as a whole: In the newly diagnosed Graves' disease group, patients had been taking antithyroid drugs for less than 3 months. Patients with persistent Graves' disease were compared with patients with newly diagnosed Graves' disease using TCR sequencing and RNA sequencing of peripheral blood. The study took place in China and was registered as a clinical trial. TCR sequencing covered 13 persistent and roughly 20 newly diagnosed Graves' disease patients, about 35 samples in total.

There are many counts of this clonotype. Its target antigen remains unknown. Base qualities are not provided; no much larger clone lies one nucleotide away. Library preparation used multiplex PCR. Sequencing used an Illumina HiSeq 4000. iRepertoire HTBI primers and Arm-PCR amplification of CDR3 regions were used to construct TCR beta libraries. Before sequencing, the PCR products went through gel purification. For the original study's pipeline: Across samples, around 62 TRBV and around 15 TRBJ segments were identified and used for gene usage analysis of CDR3 amino acid clonotypes. Filtered high-quality paired reads were merged into contigs using COPE and FqMerger. BLAST was used to align contigs to the IMGT TRBV, TRBD and TRBJ reference genes, and CDR3 was defined following IMGT. Clonotypes above 0.1% frequency were classified as highly expanded clones. Repertoire diversity was measured by Shannon entropy, and V-J evenness by the Gini coefficient. Clonotypes shared by more than one individual were considered public. TCRdb reprocessed the public reads (quality trimming at Q25 with fastp, clone calling with MiXCR) and kept in-frame beta chains. Each CDR3 protein gets just one entry, which takes the most common genes and DNA from the rows behind it. These V and J calls originate from TCRdb's pipeline instead of the authors' own analysis. This sample lists about 470,000 distinct CDR3 sequences; under 15% were detected once. Of the sample, 15% to 20% falls within the top ten clones.

General study outcomes and caveats: Lower TCR Shannon entropy and fewer highly expanded clones were observed in persistent Graves' disease patients than in newly diagnosed patients, which suggested clonal expansion. Only the TCR beta chain was sequenced and analyzed. A larger number of public clonotypes was shared among persistent patients (approximately 2,500) than among newly diagnosed patients (roughly 980). Preferential use of TRBV28, TRBJ1-2 and TRBJ2-5 was observed in persistent disease, whereas TRBV20-1 and TRBJ2-1 were favored in newly diagnosed disease. The study examined only peripheral blood because the primary lesion, thyroid tissue, could not be accessed. As a limitation, the authors acknowledged that the small sample size may reduce accuracy.

CDR1 SGHTA and CDR2 FQGTGA were looked up in the germline V gene. V ends up 1 base short and J 5 bases short, with an unmatched junction base count of 11. There are 18 amino acids in the CDR3, from cysteine to phenylalanine inclusive. Here the CDR3 DNA is all that survives: 54 bases in frame from base 1. This specimen's time point label, per the study, means: newly diagnosed GD, antithyroid drugs for less than 3 months. For both TCR sequencing and RNA sequencing, RNA was extracted from PBMCs using TRIzol. Graves' disease was diagnosed according to American Thyroid Association guidelines. Patients were recruited from an endocrinology department in Xi'an, China. Each patient gave approximately 8.8 milliliters of peripheral blood, collected in an EDTA anticoagulant tube. Ficoll Paque Plus density gradient separation was used to isolate PBMCs, and no further T cell sorting was done. An Agilent 2100 Bioanalyzer and agarose gel were used to check RNA quality, while a NanoDrop 2000 measured RNA concentration.

This sample also belongs to another study, concerning T cells in Graves' hyperthyroidism and ophthalmopathy. The other study reports the following: Stable Graves' hyperthyroidism was defined as the absence of progression to ophthalmopathy over 18 months of follow-up. The hyperthyroidism patients were between 18 and 65 years old and newly diagnosed, with a disease duration of less than 2 months. The study excluded patients with uncontrolled infections, other autoimmune diseases, pregnancy or lactation. Diagnoses relied on clinical symptoms, serum thyroxine and TRAb, thyroid ultrasound and orbital computed tomography. The TCR CDR3 was subjected to a first round of RT-PCR using the HTBI primer set and the Qiagen OneStep RT-PCR kit. Most expanded thyroid clonotypes (frequency above 0.001) were also detected in blood, a finding suggesting that blood repertoires may reflect thyroid immune responses. Ophthalmopathy was separated from stable hyperthyroidism by a 13 V-J signature model, with 85% to 90% sensitivity and 81% to 82% specificity obtained in cross-validation and 80%/75% obtained in testing. In validation, the model predicted progression to ophthalmopathy with 55% to 71% sensitivity and approximately 72% specificity, a median of around six months before onset. A discovery cohort of about 100 patients, about 40 with Graves' ophthalmopathy and 57 with stable Graves' hyperthyroidism, was used to find distinguishing TCR V-J signatures. An independent validation cohort of under 20 hyperthyroidism patients and about 16 patients who later progressed to ophthalmopathy tested prospective prediction of ophthalmopathy. The approximately 98 discovery patients were randomly divided into training and test sets at a 7:3 ratio. The study also compared thyroid tissue and blood T-cell repertoires from five or six Graves' hyperthyroidism patients. Following sampling, methimazole starting at 30 mg daily was given to hyperthyroidism patients, and high-dose intravenous methylprednisolone was given to ophthalmopathy patients. The libraries were constructed in a second round of multiplex PCR and then size-selected and purified. Sequencing of the libraries was done on an Illumina HiSeq2000 using paired-end 100 bp reads. Raw data were processed with SOAPnuke, discarding reads with adapters, uncalled bases, mean Phred below 15, or no exact constant-primer or identifier match. High-quality paired reads were merged using COPE v1.2.5, and each unique nucleotide sequence was defined as a clonotype. Clonotypes were aligned to IMGT TRBV, TRBD and TRBJ reference segments using MiTCR v1.1. The analysis included only V-J combinations with a frequency above 0.0001, which together covered 99% to 99.2% of the repertoires. The TCS score was defined as F50 (clonal expansion) divided by E x V (chaos), with BLOSUM62-based TCRdist calculated between CDR3 peptides within each V-J. Welch's t-statistics and random forest reduced 500 to 550 V-J features to under 15, which were used in a naive Bayes classifier (R e1071). Sample size was not statistically predetermined, and blinding of investigators to group allocation was not performed. The paper reports TCR Vbeta CDR3 sequencing of over 120 peripheral blood samples: around 41 ophthalmopathy, under 80 hyperthyroidism and approximately 17 progressor patients.

The source was peripheral blood mononuclear cells (PBMCs), collected at new diagnosis, from a patient treated with antithyroid drugs. The receptor was derived from a woman in her 30s with Graves disease. Donor details come from another sample of the same person, matched by shared clones. The chain employs TRBV7-3 and TRBJ2-2; TRBD2 agrees with 9 junctional bases. The DNA sequence is as follows: TGTGCCAGCAGCTTAAATCCACGGACTAGCGTGGGGACCGGGGAGCTGTTTTTT. Its translation is CASSLNPRTSVGTGELFF.